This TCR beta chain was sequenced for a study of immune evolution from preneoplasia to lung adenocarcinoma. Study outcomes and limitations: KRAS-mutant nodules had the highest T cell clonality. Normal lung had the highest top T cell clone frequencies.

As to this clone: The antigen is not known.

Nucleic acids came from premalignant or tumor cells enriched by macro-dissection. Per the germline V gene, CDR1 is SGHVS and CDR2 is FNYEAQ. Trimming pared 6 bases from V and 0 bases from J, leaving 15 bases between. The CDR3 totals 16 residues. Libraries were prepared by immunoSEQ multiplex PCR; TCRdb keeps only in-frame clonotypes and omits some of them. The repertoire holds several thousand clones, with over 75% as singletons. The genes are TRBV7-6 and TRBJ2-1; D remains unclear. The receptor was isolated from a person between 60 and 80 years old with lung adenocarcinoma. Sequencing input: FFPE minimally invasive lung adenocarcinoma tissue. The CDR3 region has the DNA TGTGCCAGCAGTTCGAGTGTAGGGCACTCCTACAATGAGCAGTTCTTC. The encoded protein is CASSSSVGHSYNEQFF.